Presented here are 16 T cell receptor beta chains from one specimen sequenced in a study of Graves' ophthalmopathy and Graves' hyperthyroidism. Investigators amplified TCR beta CDR3 regions from RNA transcripts. The workflow started with a first-round RT-PCR run with HTBI primers and then moved on to a second-round multiplex PCR. TCRdb called the multiplex PCR reads again in MiXCR, with one record for every CDR3 protein. The top ten hold around 6.5% of the sample, which has under 800,000 distinct CDR3 sequences, 22% seen once. Sequencing was done on a sample of peripheral blood. All receptors derive from a woman in her late teens or twenties with stable Graves' hyperthyroidism. Some clones in this sample may be carry-over from other donors' samples.

This clonotype has a count of ten or more. The chain carries TRBV18 and TRBJ2-7; TRBD2 matches 10 bases. J lost 5 bases, V lost 1 base, and 11 bases had no gene match. Germline lookup yields CDR1 KGHSH and CDR2 LQKENI. The CDR3 is made up of 17 amino acids. The CDR3 DNA sequence: TGTGCCAGCTCACCACGTCAAGCGGGAGGGCGCATGGACGAGCAGTACTTC. As protein: CASSPRQAGGRMDEQYF.

Ten or more counts support this clonotype. The chain employs TRBV6-1 and TRBJ1-5; D may be TRBD1 (6 bases). V dropped 7 bases and J dropped 3 bases, with 16 bases sitting between them. The CDR3 loop spans 15 amino acids. In germline, CDR1 is MNHNS, CDR2 SASEGT. The CDR3 sequence: CASTPEDSLNQPQHF. CDR3 nucleotides: TGTGCCAGCACCCCAGAGGACAGCCTCAATCAGCCCCAGCATTTT.

Ten or more counts support this clonotype. This chain uses TRBV11-2 with TRBJ2-7; D might be TRBD2 (6 bases). The CDR3 spans 15 residues. Per the germline V gene, CDR1 is SGHAT and CDR2 is FQNNGV. Trimming took 5 bases from V and 0 from J, leaving 14 bases between them. CDR3 coding DNA: TGTGCCAGCAGCCGATGGGAGGTCCCCTCCTACGAGCAGTACTTC. It translates to CASSRWEVPSYEQYF.

This clonotype was seen many times. The genes are TRBV6-2 or TRBV6-3 and TRBJ1-1, with TRBD1 as a possible D gene (6 bases). Germline CDR1 reads MNHEY; CDR2 reads SVGEGT. This CDR3 is built from 14 residues. Trimming took 5 bases from V and 0 from J, leaving 10 bases between them. The CDR3 nucleotides are TGTGCCAGCAGTACTCAGGGGATGAACACTGAAGCTTTCTTT. Translation: CASSTQGMNTEAFF.

This clonotype was counted ten times or more. The rearrangement uses TRBV5-1 and TRBJ1-5; a weak D match, TRBD1 (5 bases). The V and J ends lost 0 bases and 5 bases respectively, with 18 bases between them. The CDR3 covers 17 residues. CDR1 and CDR2 (germline): SGHRS, YFSETQ. The CDR3 spells CASSLGDVLTGDQPQHF. The CDR3 DNA reads TGCGCCAGCAGCTTGGGGGACGTACTCACTGGGGATCAGCCCCAGCATTTT.

Turning to this clonotype: With a much larger clone just one base away, this may be a read error. V and J are TRBV13 and TRBJ2-7, with D unresolved. Germline lookup yields CDR1 PRHDT and CDR2 FYEKMQ (reference sequence). CDR3 size: 13 residues. The V end was cut by 5 bases, the J end by 4 bases, with 12 bases between. This chain's CDR3 is CASSLLSPYEQYF. CDR3 nucleotide sequence: TGTGCCAGCAGCCTTCTCTCCCCTTACGAGCAGTACTTC. The whole variable domain, remainder taken from reference TRBV13 and TRBJ2-7, is AAGVIQSPRHLIKEKRETATLKCYPIPRHDTVYWYQQGPGQDPQFLISFYEKMQSDKGSIPDRFSAQQFSDYHSELNMSSLELGDSALYFCASSLLSPYEQYFGPGTRLTVT.

This clonotype was counted ten times or more. The chain is built from TRBV20-1 and TRBJ2-7; 13 nucleotides line up with TRBD2. The CDR3 has 15 residues. Per germline, CDR1 DFQATT and CDR2 SNEGSKA (reference sequence). With 1 base clipped from V and 6 bases from J, the junction kept 6 bases outside the gene matches. This chain's CDR3 is CSARGQLAGGLEQYF. In nucleotides, the CDR3 is TGCAGTGCTAGAGGGCAACTAGCGGGGGGGCTCGAGCAGTACTTC.

This clonotype appeared many times. The gene calls are TRBV14 and TRBJ1-5; D unresolved. The CDR3 is 13 amino acids. Germline V gives CDR1 SGHDN, CDR2 FVKESK. V lost 5 bases, J lost 10 bases, and 15 bases lay in between. The CDR3 protein is CASSYGLNGPQHF. The CDR3 DNA sequence: TGTGCCAGCAGCTACGGGTTGAACGGACCCCAGCATTTT.

The V call is TRBV28, the J call TRBJ1-6; tentatively, D is TRBD1 (5 bases). Germline assignment: CDR1 MDHEN and CDR2 SYDVKM. This CDR3 has 14 residues. V shed 3 bases and J shed 6 bases, with 9 bases lying between them. The CDR3 sequence: CASSFTDSNSPLHF. The CDR3 DNA sequence: TGTGCCAGCAGTTTTACAGACAGTAATTCACCCCTCCACTTT.

This clonotype was seen a few times. J is TRBJ2-7 and V is TRBV9; D unclear. The CDR3 length is 14 residues. CDR1 and CDR2 (germline): SGDLS, YYNGEE. V was shortened by 2 bases and J by 0 bases, with 9 bases between the two germline ends. CDR3 sequence reads: CASSVIPSSYEQYF. The CDR3 nucleotides are TGTGCCAGCAGCGTCATCCCCTCCTCCTACGAGCAGTACTTC.

This clonotype has a count of ten or more. The chain is built from TRBV6-2 or TRBV6-3 and TRBJ1-1; D possibly corresponds to TRBD1 (5 bases). The germline V gene has CDR1 MNHEY and CDR2 SVGEGT. The ends were cut back, 7 bases at V and 1 base at J, with 13 bases in the middle. The CDR3 has 14 amino acids. CDR3 bases: TGTGCCAGCAACTACCGACAGCAGAACACTGAAGCTTTCTTT. Translated: CASNYRQQNTEAFF.

J is TRBJ1-2 and V is TRBV6-1; 7 bases match TRBD1. V dropped 8 bases and J dropped 7; count of bases not matched to a gene: 19. Germline V gene lookup returns CDR1 MNHNS and CDR2 SASEGT. The CDR3 covers 16 residues. CDR3 nucleotides: TGTGCCAGCCAGTCCAATTCACAGGGGCCCTCGGGTGGCTACACCTTC. Translating it yields CASQSNSQGPSGGYTF.

This clonotype was recorded a few times. The genes are TRBV28 and TRBJ2-7; D might be TRBD2 (5 bases). V was clipped by 10 bases and J by 1 base, with 14 bases between them. There are 13 residues in the CDR3. The germline gives CDR1 MDHEN, CDR2 SYDVKM. The CDR3 protein is CAMKGANSYEQYF. CDR3 nucleotides: TGTGCCATGAAGGGAGCAAATTCCTACGAGCAGTACTTC.

This sequence joins TRBV20-1 and TRBJ2-7; TRBD2 is a possible D gene (6 bases). Germline assignment: CDR1 DFQATT and CDR2 SNEGSKA (reference sequence). V was pared by 3 bases and J by 4 bases, with 13 bases between. The CDR3 extends over 13 amino acids. The CDR3 coding sequence is TGCAGTGCTAGTGGCGGGATAGGGTACGAGCAGTACTTC. The encoded protein is CSASGGIGYEQYF.

J is TRBJ2-7 and V is TRBV15; maybe TRBD1 (6 bases). Germline CDR1 reads LNHNV; CDR2 reads YYDKDF (reference sequence). The CDR3 has 17 residues. Deletions cut 0 bases from V and 4 bases from J, with 19 bases between. The CDR3 DNA follows: TGTGCCACCAGCAGAGATCGAGATGCAGGGGACCAGTACGAGCAGTACTTC. It specifies CATSRDRDAGDQYEQYF.

The rearrangement links TRBV6-1 to TRBJ2-5, with 7 bases matching TRBD2. The CDR3 has 10 amino acids. CDR1 is MNHNS, CDR2 SASEGT, per germline. CDR3 DNA sequence: TGTGCGGGGGGGGAGGAGACCCAGTACTTC. Protein product: CAGGEETQYF.